This T cell receptor (beta chain) originates from a study of blood T cell repertoires in COVID-19 (dated by TCRdb to 2018 to 2020). Study-wide context: Samples from collaborators originated in the United States, Italy and Spain and spanned both the acute and convalescent phases of COVID-19. The material from the prospective study consisted of cDNA or gDNA derived from T cells, B-cell-depleted T cells, or PBMCs. Subjects who had been exposed to COVID-19, were actively infected with it, or had recovered from it provided the deeply sampled blood TCRbeta repertoires that made up the dataset. A freely available public database, intended as a resource for researchers studying the immune response to SARS-CoV-2, is where the repertoires were released. Samples came from the ongoing ImmuneRACE study (first 160 participants) plus 1,254 subjects from 6 global collaborators. Nearly every sample came with metadata listing a de-identified subject ID, COVID-19 status, age in years and sex. Where available, HLA class I and class II types were taken from metadata supplied by the sample provider and were not determined by assay-based typing. Overall study outcomes, separate from this receptor: The quantity of clinical and demographic metadata differed by source and by participant and was supplied without curation.

In regard to this clone: Its antigen is still unknown. The record has no base qualities; no much larger clone is one base away.

The immunoSEQ Assay, a bias-controlled multiplex PCR, was used to amplify TCRbeta CDR3 regions from genomic DNA. The authors' analysis ran thus. The number of nucleated cells in each sample was estimated from the amplification of reference gene primers within the assay. To quantify the absolute abundance of each unique TCRbeta CDR3 rearrangement, sequence reads were collapsed and filtered. Productive Simpson clonality was computed per sample as the square root of Simpson's diversity index over productive rearrangements. TCRdb stores this immuneACCESS table with in-frame sequences only. Part of the clones is absent; in the studies checked, under half of the shortfall reflects unresolved V genes, and no reason is known for the rest. From that table come the V and J calls and clone size; the DNA was used to work out D and trimming. The sample has 270,000 or so clones on record, more than 75% of them singletons. The top ten constitute approximately 2.5% of the sample.

CDR1 and CDR2 were assigned from the germline V gene as SGHTA and FQGNSA. V drops 0 bases and J drops 6 bases, leaving 9 bases in between. CDR3 length: 14 amino acids, cysteine to phenylalanine. Only CDR3 DNA is held: 42 bases, read in frame from base 1. Participants in the prospective study were aged about 18 to 95 years, lived in over 20 United States geographic areas, and enrolled through a virtual design. In the prospective study, participants were assigned to cohorts based on the clinical history participants reported in a screening survey and a study questionnaire. Recovered participants in ImmuneRACE Cohort 3 were defined as having two consecutive negative NP/OP PCR tests, clearance from a healthcare professional, or resolution of symptoms. Mobile phlebotomists in the prospective study collected whole blood, serum and a nasopharyngeal or oropharyngeal swab from every participant. Over a roughly 2-month period, participants in the prospective study had the option of providing additional blood draws and questionnaires. Blood samples from the prospective study were shipped frozen or at room temperature prior to DNA extraction.

The sequence links TRBV7-2 to TRBJ2-1; possibly the D gene is TRBD2, per 7 matching bases. The specimen sequenced was PBMCs or T cells enriched from blood (not recorded which). This TCR came from a woman aged 18-30 years who had recovered from COVID-19. The encoded CDR3 is CASSLAGGGNEQFF. The nucleotide sequence is TGTGCCAGCAGCTTAGCGGGAGGGGGCAATGAGCAGTTCTTC.